Presented here are 19 T cell receptor beta chains from one specimen sequenced in a study of blood T cell repertoires in COVID-19 (dated by TCRdb to about 2020). Library preparation was by the immunoSEQ multiplex PCR assay. TCRdb obtained this table from immuneACCESS and retained in-frame rearrangements with V and J assigned. These tables miss some clones; where compared with another copy, unresolved V genes account for less than half of the shortfall, and the remainder is unexplained. The sample table records under 150,000 clones; over 65% of these occur just once. 4.5% to 5% of the sample rests with the top ten. The source material was peripheral blood. These receptors all stem from a woman older than 75 with active or convalescent COVID-19.

The rearrangement links TRBV7-6 to TRBJ2-1; 7 positions agree with TRBD1. The length of the CDR3 is 14 residues. With V trimmed by 2 bases and J by 4 bases, 2 bases remained unmatched. Per germline, CDR1 SGHVS and CDR2 FNYEAQ. This CDR3 reads CASSLQGQYNEQFF. CDR3 DNA: TGTGCCAGCAGCTTACAGGGACAGTACAATGAGCAGTTCTTC.

The chain joins TRBV10-3 to TRBJ1-2, with D unclear. Germline CDR1 ENHRY, CDR2 SYGVKD. The CDR3 sequence is 12 residues long. V was shortened by 6 bases and J by 5 bases, with 10 bases between the two germline ends. Here the CDR3 reads CAISQTDYGYTF. The CDR3 DNA sequence: TGTGCCATCAGCCAAACAGATTATGGCTACACCTTC.

The rearrangement uses TRBV7-9 and TRBJ2-7; D is perhaps TRBD1 (6 bases). Germline V gives CDR1 SEHNR, CDR2 FQNEAQ (reference sequence). Deletions cut 4 bases from V and 4 bases from J, with 11 bases between. CDR3 length: 13 residues. The CDR3, as DNA: TGTGCCAGCAGCTCCCGGGACATTTACGAGCAGTACTTC. It translates to CASSSRDIYEQYF.

The CDR3 reads CASTGRVGTEAFF. CDR3 DNA: TGTGCCAGCACAGGCAGGGTGGGCACTGAAGCTTTCTTT. J is TRBJ1-1 and V is TRBV28, with a weak D call TRBD1 (5 bases). The CDR3 is 13 residues long. Deletions cut 7 bases from V and 4 bases from J, with 13 bases between. Germline V gene lookup returns CDR1 MDHEN and CDR2 SYDVKM.

At least ten counts were recorded for this clone. The genes are TRBV28 and TRBJ1-1; D uncertain. The CDR3 is 14 amino acids. V was clipped by 2 bases and J by 1 base, with 8 bases between them. Germline CDR1 MDHEN, CDR2 SYDVKM. CDR3 region: CASSLGHSNTEAFF. The DNA of the CDR3 is TGTGCCAGCAGTTTAGGGCATTCGAACACTGAAGCTTTCTTT.

J is TRBJ1-6 and V is TRBV30; possibly TRBD1 for D (6 bases). Trimming pared 5 bases from V and 5 bases from J, leaving 10 bases between. The germline V gene encodes CDR1 GTSNPN and CDR2 SVGIG (reference sequence). The length of the CDR3 is 13 residues. The CDR3 protein is CAWSTGNNSPLHF. The CDR3 nucleotides read TGTGCCTGGTCCACAGGGAATAATTCACCCCTCCACTTT.

This rearrangement joins TRBV19 to TRBJ1-1, with 7 bases that match TRBD1. The V and J ends lost 6 bases and 0 bases, in that order; junction bases with no gene match: 4. CDR1 and CDR2 (germline): LNHDA, SQIVND (reference sequence). The CDR3 covers 14 residues. CDR3: CASRPTGMNTEAFF. In DNA, the CDR3 is TGTGCCAGTAGACCGACAGGGATGAACACTGAAGCTTTCTTT.

The genes are TRBV5-1 and TRBJ2-2; possibly TRBD2 for D (5 bases). CDR3 length: 17 amino acids. Germline loops: CDR1 SGHRS, CDR2 YFSETQ. Deletions cut 4 bases from V and 0 bases from J, with 16 bases between. CDR3 DNA sequence: TGCGCCAGCAGCCCGCAACTAGTTACCGCGAACACCGGGGAGCTGTTTTTT. It yields the protein CASSPQLVTANTGELFF. Complete variable domain (other parts from reference TRBV5-1 and TRBJ2-2): KAGVTQTPRYLIKTRGQQVTLSCSPISGHRSVSWYQQTPGQGLQFLFEYFSETQRNKGNFPGRFSGRQFSNSRSEMNVSTLELGDSALYLCASSPQLVTANTGELFFGEGSRLTVL.

This chain joins TRBV1 and TRBJ1-1; the tabulated D call, TRBD1, remains unverified against the DNA. TRBV1 is a recognized pseudogene. CDR3 length: 18 residues. CDR3 loop: CTSSQDGGRQDLNTEAFF. For the CDR3, the DNA is TGCACCAGCAGCCAAGATGGGGGACGACAGGACCTGAACACTGAAGCTTTCTTT.

This chain links TRBV7-9 with TRBJ2-7; possible D gene TRBD1, 6 bases. The CDR3 totals 13 residues. CDR1 is SEHNR, CDR2 FQNEAQ, per germline (reference sequence). Trimming removed 5 bases from V and 2 bases from J, with 10 bases in between. The CDR3 DNA sequence: TGTGCCAGCAGCCGACAGGCCACCTACGAGCAGTACTTC. This sequence encodes CASSRQATYEQYF.

The chain joins TRBV27 to TRBJ2-1; TRBD2 matches at 16 bases. This CDR3 region has 18 residues. The ends lost 3 bases at V and 8 bases at J; junction bases unmatched: 10. The V gene's germline CDR1 is MNHEY and CDR2 SMNVEV (reference sequence). CDR3 sequence: CASSLYPGLAGGPHEQFF. The DNA for the CDR3 is TGTGCCAGCAGTTTGTATCCGGGACTAGCGGGGGGGCCGCATGAGCAGTTCTTC.

The chain carries TRBV19 and TRBJ2-3, with a tentative D call TRBD1 (6 bases). The germline V gene has CDR1 LNHDA and CDR2 SQIVND (reference sequence). With 3 bases removed from V and 2 bases from J, the gap between germline ends came to 12 bases. CDR3 length: 15 residues. The CDR3 bases are TGTGCCAGTAGTATTTTGCCAGGGGACACAGATACGCAGTATTTT. Translating it yields CASSILPGDTDTQYF.

The chain carries TRBV30 and TRBJ2-2; 8 bases match TRBD1. Unmatched junction bases numbered 7, after V lost 5 bases and J lost 5 bases. The CDR3 has 14 amino acids. Germline V gene data show CDR1 as GTSNPN and CDR2 as SVGIG (reference sequence). The CDR3 sequence: CAWGGQGGTGELFF. In DNA, the CDR3 is TGTGCCTGGGGCGGACAGGGAGGAACCGGGGAGCTGTTTTTT.

V gene TRBV29-1 combines with J gene TRBJ1-2, with 12 bases matching TRBD1. There are 14 residues in the CDR3. Per germline, CDR1 SQVTM and CDR2 ANQGSEA. V was pared by 7 bases and J by 4 bases, with 7 bases of the junction left unmatched. The CDR3 reads CSARDRGHAYGYTF. CDR3 in DNA: TGCAGCGCTAGGGACAGGGGGCATGCCTATGGCTACACCTTC.

V and J are TRBV9 and TRBJ2-7; 9 bases agree with TRBD1. CDR3 size: 15 residues. Germline CDR1 reads SGDLS; CDR2 reads YYNGEE. The V segment lost 0 bases and the J segment 3 bases; nucleotides outside the gene matches: 4. This CDR3 is CASSVDPGQGYEQYF. The DNA of the CDR3 is TGTGCCAGCAGCGTAGATCCGGGACAGGGCTACGAGCAGTACTTC.

The chain employs TRBV6-4 and TRBJ2-6; D call uncertain. Trimming pared 2 bases from V and 3 bases from J, leaving 8 bases between. CDR1 MRHNA and CDR2 SNTAGT come from the germline V gene. This CDR3 region has 15 residues. The CDR3 here is CASSDMVGGANVLTF. The CDR3 DNA follows: TGTGCCAGCAGTGACATGGTCGGTGGGGCCAACGTCCTGACTTTC.

This rearrangement joins TRBV5-1 to TRBJ1-1, with 9 bases that match TRBD1. The CDR3 sequence is 15 residues long. V gave up 0 bases and J gave up 7 bases; unmatched junction bases: 7. Germline V gene sequence: CDR1 SGHRS, CDR2 YFSETQ. Here the CDR3 reads CASSLASGQGYEAFF. The CDR3 region has the DNA TGCGCCAGCAGCTTGGCCTCGGGACAGGGTTATGAAGCTTTCTTT.

J is TRBJ1-2 and V is TRBV6-5, with no clear D. The germline gives CDR1 MNHEY, CDR2 SVGAGI. CDR3 length: 14 amino acids. V dropped 0 bases and J dropped 3 bases, with 8 bases sitting between them. The CDR3 region has the DNA TGTGCCAGCAGTTACTCGAACAGCTACTATGGCTACACCTTC. Its protein is CASSYSNSYYGYTF.

The DNA for the CDR3 is TGTGCCAGCAGCTTGAGGGTAGCGGGGGCGGGTGAGCAGTTCTTC. Translating gives CASSLRVAGAGEQFF. The chain combines TRBV5-4 with TRBJ2-1, with 9 bases aligning to TRBD2. The CDR3 has 15 amino acids. V lost 1 base, J lost 9 bases, and 8 bases stayed unmatched. CDR1 is SGHNT and CDR2 is YYREEE in the germline V gene (reference sequence).